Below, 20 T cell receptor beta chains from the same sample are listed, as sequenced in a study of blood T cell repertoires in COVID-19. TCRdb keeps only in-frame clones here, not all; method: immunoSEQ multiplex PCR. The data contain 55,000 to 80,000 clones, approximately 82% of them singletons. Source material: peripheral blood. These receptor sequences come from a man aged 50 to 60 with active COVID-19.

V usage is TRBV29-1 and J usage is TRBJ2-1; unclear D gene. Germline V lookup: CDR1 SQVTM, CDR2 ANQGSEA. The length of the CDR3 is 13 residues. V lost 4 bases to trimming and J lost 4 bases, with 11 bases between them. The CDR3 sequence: CSVVQAPYNEQFF. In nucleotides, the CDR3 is TGCAGCGTTGTCCAGGCCCCATACAATGAGCAGTTCTTC.

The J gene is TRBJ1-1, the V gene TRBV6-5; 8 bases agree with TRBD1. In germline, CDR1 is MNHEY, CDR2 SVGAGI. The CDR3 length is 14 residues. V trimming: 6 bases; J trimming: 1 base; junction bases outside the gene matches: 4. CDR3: CASSQDRENTEAFF. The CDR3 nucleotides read TGTGCCAGCAGCCAGGACAGGGAGAACACTGAAGCTTTCTTT.

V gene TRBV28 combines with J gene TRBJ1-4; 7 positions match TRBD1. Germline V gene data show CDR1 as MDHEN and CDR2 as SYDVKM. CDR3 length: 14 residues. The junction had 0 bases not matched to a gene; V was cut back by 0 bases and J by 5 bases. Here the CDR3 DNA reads TGTGCCAGCAGTTTATGGGACAGGAATGAAAAACTGTTTTTT. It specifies CASSLWDRNEKLFF.

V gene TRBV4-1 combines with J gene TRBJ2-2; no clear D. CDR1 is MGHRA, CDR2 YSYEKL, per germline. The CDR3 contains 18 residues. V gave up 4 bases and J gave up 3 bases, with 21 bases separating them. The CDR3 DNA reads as TGCGCCAGCAGCCGGTTACGATTCAGGATGCTCGACACCGGGGAGCTGTTTTTT. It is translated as CASSRLRFRMLDTGELFF.

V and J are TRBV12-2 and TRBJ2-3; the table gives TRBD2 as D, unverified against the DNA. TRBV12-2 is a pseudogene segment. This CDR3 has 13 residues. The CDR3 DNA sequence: TGTGCAAGTCGCTTCACCGGGTTGGATACGCAGTATTTT. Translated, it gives CASRFTGLDTQYF.

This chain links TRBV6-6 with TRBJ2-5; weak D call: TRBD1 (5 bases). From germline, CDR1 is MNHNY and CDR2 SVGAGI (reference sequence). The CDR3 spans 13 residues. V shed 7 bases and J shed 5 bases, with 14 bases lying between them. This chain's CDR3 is CASTLRGEETQYF. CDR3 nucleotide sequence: TGTGCCAGCACTTTAAGGGGCGAGGAGACCCAGTACTTC.

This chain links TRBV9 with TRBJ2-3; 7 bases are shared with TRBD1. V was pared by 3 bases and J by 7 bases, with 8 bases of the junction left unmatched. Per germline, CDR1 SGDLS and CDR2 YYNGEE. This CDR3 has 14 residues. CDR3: CASSGADRTHTQYF. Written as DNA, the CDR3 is TGTGCCAGCAGCGGAGCGGACAGGACACATACGCAGTATTTT.

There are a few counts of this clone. The CDR3 protein is CASGQGQGNQPQHF. As DNA, the CDR3 is TGTGCCAGCGGACAGGGGCAGGGCAATCAGCCCCAGCATTTT. This chain links TRBV27 with TRBJ1-5; the match to TRBD1 covers 9 bases. Germline V CDR1 and CDR2: MNHEY, SMNVEV (reference sequence). The CDR3 is 14 amino acids. Trimming took 8 bases from V and 2 from J; bases not matched to a gene: 4.

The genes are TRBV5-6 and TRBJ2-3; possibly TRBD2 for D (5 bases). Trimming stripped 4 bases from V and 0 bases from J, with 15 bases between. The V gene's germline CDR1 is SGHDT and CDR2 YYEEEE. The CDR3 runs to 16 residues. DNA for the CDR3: TGTGCCAGCAGCCCCCTGGCGGGTTCTAGCACAGATACGCAGTATTTT. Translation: CASSPLAGSSTDTQYF.

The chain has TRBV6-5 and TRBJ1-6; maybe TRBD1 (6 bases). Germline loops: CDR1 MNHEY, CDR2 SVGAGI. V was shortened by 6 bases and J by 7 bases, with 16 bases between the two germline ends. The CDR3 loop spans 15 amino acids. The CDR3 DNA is TGTGCCAGCAGCCAAAGAGTGCAGGGGAATTCACCCCTCCACTTT. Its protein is CASSQRVQGNSPLHF.

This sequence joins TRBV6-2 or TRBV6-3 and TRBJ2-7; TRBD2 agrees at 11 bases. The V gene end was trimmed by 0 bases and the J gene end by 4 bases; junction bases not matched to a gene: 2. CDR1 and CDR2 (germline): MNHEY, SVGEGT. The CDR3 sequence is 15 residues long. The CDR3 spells CASSYSTSGVYEQYF. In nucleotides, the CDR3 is TGTGCCAGCAGTTACTCGACTAGCGGGGTTTACGAGCAGTACTTC.

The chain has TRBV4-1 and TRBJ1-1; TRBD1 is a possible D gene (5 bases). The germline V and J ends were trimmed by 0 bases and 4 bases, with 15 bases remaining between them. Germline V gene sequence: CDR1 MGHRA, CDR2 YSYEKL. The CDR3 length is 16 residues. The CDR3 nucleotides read TGCGCCAGCAGCCAAGAAGTGTGGCAGGGAGGCACTGAAGCTTTCTTT. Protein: CASSQEVWQGGTEAFF.

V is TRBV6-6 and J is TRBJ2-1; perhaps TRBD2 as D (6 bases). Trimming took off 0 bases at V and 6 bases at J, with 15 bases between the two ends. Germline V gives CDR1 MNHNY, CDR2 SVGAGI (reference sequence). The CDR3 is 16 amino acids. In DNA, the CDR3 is TGTGCCAGCAGTTACTCTGCAGGGCCGGAGGGCAATGAGCAGTTCTTC. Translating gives CASSYSAGPEGNEQFF.

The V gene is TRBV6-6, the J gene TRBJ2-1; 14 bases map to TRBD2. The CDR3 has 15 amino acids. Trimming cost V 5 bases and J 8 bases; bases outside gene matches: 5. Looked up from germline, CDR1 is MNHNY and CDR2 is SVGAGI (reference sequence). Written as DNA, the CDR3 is TGTGCCAGCAGTACCGGGACTAGCGGGAGATATGAGCAGTTCTTC. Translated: CASSTGTSGRYEQFF.

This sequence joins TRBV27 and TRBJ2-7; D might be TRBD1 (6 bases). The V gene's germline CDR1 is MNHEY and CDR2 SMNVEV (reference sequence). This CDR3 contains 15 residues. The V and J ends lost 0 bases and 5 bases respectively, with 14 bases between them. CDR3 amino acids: CASSLSRHRDHEQYF. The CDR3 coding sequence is TGTGCCAGCAGTTTATCGAGACACAGGGACCACGAGCAGTACTTC.

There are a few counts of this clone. CDR3 DNA: TGTGCCAGCACCCAGGAGGGAGGGCTCGGGGAGCTGTTTTTT. Translating it yields CASTQEGGLGELFF. The chain joins TRBV11-3 to TRBJ2-2; 7 bases are a match to TRBD2. Trimming took 7 bases from V and 7 from J; bases not matched to a gene: 9. The germline V gene encodes CDR1 SGHNT and CDR2 YENEEA. This CDR3 is built from 14 residues.

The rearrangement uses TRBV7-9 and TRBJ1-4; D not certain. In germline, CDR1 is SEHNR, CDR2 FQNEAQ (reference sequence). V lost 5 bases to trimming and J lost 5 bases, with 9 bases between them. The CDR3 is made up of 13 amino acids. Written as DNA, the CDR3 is TGTGCCAGCAGCGCCCCAGTCAATGAAAAACTGTTTTTT. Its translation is CASSAPVNEKLFF.

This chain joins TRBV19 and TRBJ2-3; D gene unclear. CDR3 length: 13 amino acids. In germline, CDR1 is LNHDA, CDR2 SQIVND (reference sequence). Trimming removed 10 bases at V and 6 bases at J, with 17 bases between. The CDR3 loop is CATLVPVGDTQYF. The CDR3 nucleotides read TGTGCCACCCTGGTTCCCGTCGGGGATACGCAGTATTTT. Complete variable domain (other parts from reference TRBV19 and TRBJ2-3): DGGITQSPKYLFRKEGQNVTLSCEQNLNHDAMYWYRQDPGQGLRLIYYSQIVNDFQKGDIAEGYSVSREKKESFPLTVTSAQKNPTAFYLCATLVPVGDTQYFGPGTRLTVL.

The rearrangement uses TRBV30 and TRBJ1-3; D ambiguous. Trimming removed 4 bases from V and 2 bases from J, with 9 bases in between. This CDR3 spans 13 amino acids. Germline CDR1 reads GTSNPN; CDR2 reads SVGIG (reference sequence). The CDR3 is CAWTSEAGNTIYF. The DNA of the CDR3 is TGTGCCTGGACTTCTGAGGCTGGAAACACCATATATTTT.

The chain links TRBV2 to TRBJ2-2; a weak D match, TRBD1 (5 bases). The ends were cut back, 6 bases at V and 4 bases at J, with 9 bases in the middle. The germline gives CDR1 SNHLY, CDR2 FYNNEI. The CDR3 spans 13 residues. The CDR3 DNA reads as TGTGCCAGCAGGCAGGGAAGCACCGGGGAGCTGTTTTTT. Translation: CASRQGSTGELFF.